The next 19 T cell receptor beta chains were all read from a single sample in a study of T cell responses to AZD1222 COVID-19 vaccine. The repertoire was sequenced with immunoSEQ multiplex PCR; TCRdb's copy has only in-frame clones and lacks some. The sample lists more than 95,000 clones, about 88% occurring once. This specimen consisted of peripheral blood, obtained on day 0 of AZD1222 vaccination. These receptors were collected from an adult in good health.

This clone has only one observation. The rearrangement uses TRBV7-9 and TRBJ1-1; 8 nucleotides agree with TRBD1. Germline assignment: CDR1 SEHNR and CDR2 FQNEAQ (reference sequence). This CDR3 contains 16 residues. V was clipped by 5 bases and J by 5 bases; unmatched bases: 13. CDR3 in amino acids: CASSPRTGQEVTEAFF. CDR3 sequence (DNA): TGTGCCAGCAGCCCGAGGACAGGGCAAGAGGTGACTGAAGCTTTCTTT.

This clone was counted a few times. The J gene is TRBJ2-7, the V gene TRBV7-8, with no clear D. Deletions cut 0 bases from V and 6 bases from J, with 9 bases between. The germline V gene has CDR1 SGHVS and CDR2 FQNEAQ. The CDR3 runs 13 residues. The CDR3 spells CASSLAGIREQYF. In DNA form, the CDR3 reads TGTGCCAGCAGCTTAGCGGGGATACGCGAGCAGTACTTC. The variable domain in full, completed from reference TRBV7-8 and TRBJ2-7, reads GAGVSQSPRYKVAKRGQDVALRCDPISGHVSLFWYQQALGQGPEFLTYFQNEAQLDKSGLPSDRFFAERPEGSVSTLKIQRTQQEDSAVYLCASSLAGIREQYFGPGTRLTVT.

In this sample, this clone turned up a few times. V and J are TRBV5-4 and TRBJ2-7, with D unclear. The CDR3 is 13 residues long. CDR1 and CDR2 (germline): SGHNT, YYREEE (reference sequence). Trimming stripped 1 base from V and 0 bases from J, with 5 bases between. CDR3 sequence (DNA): TGTGCCAGCAGCTTGAGTAGCTCCTACGAGCAGTACTTC. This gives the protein CASSLSSSYEQYF.

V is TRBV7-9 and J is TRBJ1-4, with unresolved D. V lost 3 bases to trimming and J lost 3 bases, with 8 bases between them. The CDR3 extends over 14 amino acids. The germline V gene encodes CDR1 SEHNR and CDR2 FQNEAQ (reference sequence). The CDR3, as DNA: TGTGCCAGCAGCTTGAGTGAGGCTAATGAAAAACTGTTTTTT. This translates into CASSLSEANEKLFF.

The chain's CDR3 is CASSDHGQGAISSYEQYF. The CDR3 coding sequence is TGCGCCAGCAGTGACCACGGACAGGGGGCGATTAGCTCCTACGAGCAGTACTTC. V and J are TRBV10-2 and TRBJ2-7; 11 nucleotides align to TRBD1. V gave up 3 bases and J gave up 0 bases; unmatched junction bases: 10. Germline-derived CDR1 and CDR2 are WSHSY and SAAADI. This CDR3 has 18 amino acids.

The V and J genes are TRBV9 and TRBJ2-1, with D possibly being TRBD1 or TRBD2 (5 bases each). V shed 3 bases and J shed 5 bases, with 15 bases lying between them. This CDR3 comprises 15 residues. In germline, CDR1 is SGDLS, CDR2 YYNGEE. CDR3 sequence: CASSGPPGLHNEQFF. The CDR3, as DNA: TGTGCCAGCAGCGGACCCCCGGGGCTGCACAATGAGCAGTTCTTC.

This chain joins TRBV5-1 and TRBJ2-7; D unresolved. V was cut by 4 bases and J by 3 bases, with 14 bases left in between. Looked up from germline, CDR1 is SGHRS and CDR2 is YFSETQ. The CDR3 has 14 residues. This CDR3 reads CASSANGRFYEQYF. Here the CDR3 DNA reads TGCGCCAGCAGCGCTAACGGTCGGTTCTACGAGCAGTACTTC.

The CDR3 DNA reads TGTGCCATCAGTGACGAGGGTTACGAGCAGTACTTC. The encoded protein is CAISDEGYEQYF. The J gene is TRBJ2-7, the V gene TRBV10-3, with D possibly TRBD2 on 5 matching bases. CDR3 length: 12 residues. Trimming took 3 bases from V and 4 from J, leaving 7 bases between them. Germline V lookup: CDR1 ENHRY, CDR2 SYGVKD.

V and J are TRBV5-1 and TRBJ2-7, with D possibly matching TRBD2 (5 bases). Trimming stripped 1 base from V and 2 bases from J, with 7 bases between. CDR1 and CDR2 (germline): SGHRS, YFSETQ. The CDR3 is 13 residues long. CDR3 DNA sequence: TGCGCCAGCAGCTTGTCCGGGGCCTACGAGCAGTACTTC. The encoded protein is CASSLSGAYEQYF.

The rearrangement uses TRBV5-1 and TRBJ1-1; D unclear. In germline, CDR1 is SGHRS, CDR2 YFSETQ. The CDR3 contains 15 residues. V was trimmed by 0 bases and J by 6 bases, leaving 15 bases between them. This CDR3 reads CASSLVGESDAEAFF. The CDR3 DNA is TGCGCCAGCAGCTTGGTTGGAGAGAGCGATGCTGAAGCTTTCTTT.

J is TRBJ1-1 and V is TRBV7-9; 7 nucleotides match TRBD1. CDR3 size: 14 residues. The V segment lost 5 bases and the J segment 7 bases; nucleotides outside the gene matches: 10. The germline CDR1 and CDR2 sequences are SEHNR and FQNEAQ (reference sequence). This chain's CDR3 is CASSPRQGIDEAFF. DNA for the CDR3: TGTGCCAGCAGCCCAAGACAGGGTATAGATGAAGCTTTCTTT.

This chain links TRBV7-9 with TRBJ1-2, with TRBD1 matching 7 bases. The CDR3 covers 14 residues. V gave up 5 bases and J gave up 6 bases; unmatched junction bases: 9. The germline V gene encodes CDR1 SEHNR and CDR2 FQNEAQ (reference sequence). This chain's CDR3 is CASSPRQGRDGYTF. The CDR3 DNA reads TGTGCCAGCAGCCCAAGACAGGGAAGGGATGGCTACACCTTC.

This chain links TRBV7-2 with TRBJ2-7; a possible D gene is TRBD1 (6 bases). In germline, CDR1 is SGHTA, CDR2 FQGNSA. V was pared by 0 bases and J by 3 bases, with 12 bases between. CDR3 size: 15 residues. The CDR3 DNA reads TGTGCCAGCAGCTTAGCGCTGGGGACACGCTACGAGCAGTACTTC. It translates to CASSLALGTRYEQYF. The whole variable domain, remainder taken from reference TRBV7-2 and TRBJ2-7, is GAGVSQSPSNKVTEKGKDVELRCDPISGHTALYWYRQSLGQGLEFLIYFQGNSAPDKSGLPSDRFSAERTGGSVSTLTIQRTQQEDSAVYLCASSLALGTRYEQYFGPGTRLTVT.

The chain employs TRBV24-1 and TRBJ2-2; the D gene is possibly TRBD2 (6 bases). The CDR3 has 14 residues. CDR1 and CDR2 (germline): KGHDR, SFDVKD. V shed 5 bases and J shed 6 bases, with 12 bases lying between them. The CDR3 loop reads CATSALTSPGELFF. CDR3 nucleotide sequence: TGTGCCACCAGTGCCCTGACTAGTCCCGGGGAGCTGTTTTTT.

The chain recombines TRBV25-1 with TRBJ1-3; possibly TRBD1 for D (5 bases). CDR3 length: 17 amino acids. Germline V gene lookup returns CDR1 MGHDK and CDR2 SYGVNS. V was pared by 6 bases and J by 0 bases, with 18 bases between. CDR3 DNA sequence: TGTGCCAGCAGCCCTTCCTCAGGGATGAGCTCTGGAAACACCATATATTTT. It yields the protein CASSPSSGMSSGNTIYF. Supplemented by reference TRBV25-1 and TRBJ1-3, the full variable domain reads EADIYQTPRYLVIGTGKKITLECSQTMGHDKMYWYQQDPGMELHLIHYSYGVNSTEKGDLSSESTVSRIRTEHFPLTLESARPSHTSQYLCASSPSSGMSSGNTIYFGEGSWLTVV.

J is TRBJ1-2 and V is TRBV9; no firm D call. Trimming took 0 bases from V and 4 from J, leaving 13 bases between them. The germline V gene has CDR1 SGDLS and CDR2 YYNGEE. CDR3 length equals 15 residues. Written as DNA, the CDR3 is TGTGCCAGCAGCGTAGGAGGAGGAGAGAGCTATGGCTACACCTTC. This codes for CASSVGGGESYGYTF.

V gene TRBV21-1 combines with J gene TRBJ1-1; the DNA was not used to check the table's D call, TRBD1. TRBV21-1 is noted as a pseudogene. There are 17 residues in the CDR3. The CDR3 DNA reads TGTGCCAGCAGCGTGTCGGGACAGGGTAGAACATGCACTGAAGCTTTCTTT. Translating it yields CASSVSGQGRTCTEAFF.

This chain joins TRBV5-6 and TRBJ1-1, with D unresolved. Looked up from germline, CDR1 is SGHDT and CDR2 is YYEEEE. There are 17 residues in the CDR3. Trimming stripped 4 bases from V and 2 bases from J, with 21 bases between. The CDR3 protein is CASSLNRAPMTNTEAFF. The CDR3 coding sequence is TGTGCCAGCAGCCTTAACCGGGCCCCCATGACAAACACTGAAGCTTTCTTT.

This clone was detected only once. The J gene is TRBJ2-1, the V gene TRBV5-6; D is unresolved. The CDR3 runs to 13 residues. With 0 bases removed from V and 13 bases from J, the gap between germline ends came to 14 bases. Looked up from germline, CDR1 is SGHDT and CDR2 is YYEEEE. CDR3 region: CASSLDKPPRQFF. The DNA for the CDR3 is TGTGCCAGCAGCTTGGACAAACCACCCCGCCAGTTCTTC.